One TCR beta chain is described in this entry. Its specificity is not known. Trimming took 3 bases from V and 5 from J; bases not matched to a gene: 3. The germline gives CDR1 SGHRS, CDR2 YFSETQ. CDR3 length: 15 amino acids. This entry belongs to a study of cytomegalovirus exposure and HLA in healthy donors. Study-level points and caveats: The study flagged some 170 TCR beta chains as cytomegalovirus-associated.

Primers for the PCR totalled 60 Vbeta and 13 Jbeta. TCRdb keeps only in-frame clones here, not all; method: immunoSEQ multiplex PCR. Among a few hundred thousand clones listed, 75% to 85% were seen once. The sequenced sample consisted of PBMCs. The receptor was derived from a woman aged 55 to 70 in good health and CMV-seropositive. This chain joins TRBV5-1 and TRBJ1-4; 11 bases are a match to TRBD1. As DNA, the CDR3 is TGCGCCAGCAGCTCGGACAGGGGGCGCAATGAAAAACTGTTTTTT. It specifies CASSSDRGRNEKLFF.